The T cell receptor (beta chain) described here comes from a study of blood T cell repertoires in COVID-19. The CDR3 length is 15 residues. With V trimmed by 4 bases and J by 1 base, 6 bases remained unmatched. Germline V gene lookup returns CDR1 LGHDT and CDR2 YNNKEL (reference sequence). Profiling relied on immunoSEQ multiplex PCR, and the TCRdb table lists in-frame clones only, not all of them. The profile shows around 280,000 clones, about 86% of them singletons. The gene calls are TRBV3-1 (or the pseudogene TRBV3-2) and TRBJ2-5; TRBD2 aligns across 7 bases. The source is a woman aged 25 to 39 who had recovered from COVID-19. Input material: peripheral blood. CDR3 DNA: TGTGCCAGCAGCCCGCGTTGGGAGGGCCAAGAGACCCAGTACTTC. This gives the protein CASSPRWEGQETQYF.